Listed here are 17 T cell receptor beta chains from one sample, sequenced in a study of response to subunit inactivated influenza vaccine. A single record per CDR3 protein comes from TCRdb applying MiXCR to the RT-PCR reads. Of 500,000 to 600,000 distinct CDR3 sequences listed, less than 8% are singletons. This specimen consisted of PBMCs from blood, obtained about 23 months after vaccination. Receptors originate from a man between 45 and 75 years old who received an inactivated influenza vaccine.

In its sample, this clonotype was seen many times. CDR3 protein: CASSGGQGALYGYTF. The CDR3 coding sequence is TGTGCCAGCAGTGGGGGACAGGGTGCGCTCTATGGCTACACCTTC. V usage is TRBV6-1 and J usage is TRBJ1-2; 9 bases agree with TRBD1. Germline loops: CDR1 MNHNS, CDR2 SASEGT. The CDR3 sequence is 15 residues long. V dropped 4 bases and J dropped 4; count of bases not matched to a gene: 7.

This clonotype has more than one count but fewer than ten. The gene calls are TRBV9 and TRBJ2-1; D unclear. CDR3 size: 16 residues. Trimming pared 6 bases from V and 0 bases from J, leaving 16 bases between. In germline, CDR1 is SGDLS, CDR2 YYNGEE. The CDR3: CASNAAAMSSYNEQFF. CDR3 bases: TGTGCCAGCAACGCGGCGGCGATGAGCTCCTACAATGAGCAGTTCTTC.

A few counts support this clonotype. This chain uses TRBV4-2 with TRBJ2-2; D not certain. CDR1 LGHNA and CDR2 YNFKEQ come from the germline V gene. Trimming left V 0 bases short and J 2 bases short, with 10 bases between. This CDR3 region has 16 residues. DNA for the CDR3: TGTGCCAGCAGCCAAGAGGCGCACCCCAACACCGGGGAGCTGTTTTTT. Translating gives CASSQEAHPNTGELFF.

The chain uses TRBV20-1 and TRBJ2-7; no reliable D call. The CDR3 consists of 12 residues. Germline CDR1 DFQATT, CDR2 SNEGSKA (reference sequence). Trimming took 6 bases from V and 5 from J, leaving 14 bases between them. The CDR3 DNA reads as TGCAGTGCGCCAGGATGGGCCGACGAGCAGTACTTC. It specifies CSAPGWADEQYF.

This clonotype was picked up a small number of times. The chain joins TRBV20-1 to TRBJ2-1, with D tentatively TRBD1 (6 bases). V was pared by 0 bases and J by 6 bases, with 12 bases between. In germline, CDR1 is DFQATT, CDR2 SNEGSKA (reference sequence). This CDR3 contains 14 residues. The CDR3 loop reads CSARDGRGGNEQFF. The DNA of the CDR3 is TGCAGTGCTAGAGATGGCAGGGGTGGCAATGAGCAGTTCTTC.

This clonotype was counted at least ten times. The chain's CDR3 is CSVDYTSGETQYF. For the CDR3, the DNA is TGCAGCGTTGATTATACTAGTGGGGAGACCCAGTACTTC. This sequence joins TRBV29-1 and TRBJ2-5; tentatively, D is TRBD2 (5 bases). This CDR3 comprises 13 residues. V was pared by 3 bases and J by 5 bases, with 13 bases between. Germline V gene lookup returns CDR1 SQVTM and CDR2 ANQGSEA.

This clonotype has only a few counts. The chain couples TRBV24-1 to TRBJ2-2, with D perhaps TRBD1 or TRBD2 (5 bases each). The CDR3 is 19 residues long. V lost 3 bases and J lost 0, with 19 bases in between. Germline V gives CDR1 KGHDR, CDR2 SFDVKD. The CDR3 nucleotides read TGTGCCACCAGTGATCAACCGGGACGGATGAACGCGAACACCGGGGAGCTGTTTTTT. It encodes CATSDQPGRMNANTGELFF.

The V gene is TRBV9, the J gene TRBJ2-5; TRBD2 aligns across 10 bases. CDR1 SGDLS and CDR2 YYNGEE come from the germline V gene. Trimming at V came to 0 bases and at J to 6 bases, leaving 8 bases not matched to a gene. This CDR3 comprises 16 residues. The CDR3 reads CASSVGGAGGQQTQYF. As DNA, the CDR3 is TGTGCCAGCAGCGTAGGGGGAGCGGGGGGGCAGCAGACCCAGTACTTC.

The chain joins TRBV6-2 or TRBV6-3 to TRBJ1-1, with D possibly matching TRBD1 (5 bases). Germline CDR1 is MNHEY and CDR2 is SVGEGT. V dropped 6 bases and J dropped 0 bases, with 20 bases sitting between them. This CDR3 comprises 17 residues. The CDR3 sequence: CASSRLRQRIVNTEAFF. In DNA, the CDR3 is TGTGCCAGCAGCCGACTTAGACAGCGGATTGTGAACACTGAAGCTTTCTTT.

This clonotype was counted many times. The V and J genes are TRBV28 and TRBJ2-1; 10 bases align to TRBD2. CDR3 length equals 14 residues. J lost 6 bases, V lost 6 bases, and 5 bases had no gene match. Germline loops: CDR1 MDHEN, CDR2 SYDVKM. CDR3: CASRTLAGANEQFF. As DNA, the CDR3 is TGTGCCAGCAGAACCCTAGCGGGAGCCAATGAGCAGTTCTTC.

This chain joins TRBV20-1 and TRBJ2-7; D gene ambiguous. CDR1 is DFQATT and CDR2 is SNEGSKA in the germline V gene (reference sequence). The V gene lost 5 bases and the J gene lost 0 bases, with 14 bases spanning the gap. This CDR3 spans 14 amino acids. The chain's CDR3 is CSAGSWVNSYEQYF. In DNA, the CDR3 is TGCAGTGCTGGAAGTTGGGTAAACTCCTACGAGCAGTACTTC.

The CDR3 reads CASTSGTYEQYF. In DNA, the CDR3 is TGTGCCAGCACTTCCGGGACCTACGAGCAGTACTTC. V is TRBV6-5 and J is TRBJ2-7, with D perhaps matching TRBD2 (5 bases). CDR3 size: 12 residues. Germline V lookup: CDR1 MNHEY, CDR2 SVGAGI. The V and J ends lost 7 bases and 2 bases respectively, with 9 bases between them.

The chain employs TRBV6-5 and TRBJ2-6; D unclear. In germline, CDR1 is MNHEY, CDR2 SVGAGI. Trimming took off 0 bases at V and 2 bases at J, with 17 bases between the two ends. The CDR3 has 19 residues. CDR3 bases: TGTGCCAGCAGTTACTCGAATAGTCCCCTTCCCCCTGGGGCCAACGTCCTGACTTTC. The encoded protein is CASSYSNSPLPPGANVLTF.

This clonotype was seen at least ten times. CDR3 sequence: CASSLDASGPYNEQFF. The CDR3 DNA reads TGTGCCAGCAGCTTAGATGCTAGCGGACCCTACAATGAGCAGTTCTTC. The rearrangement links TRBV7-2 to TRBJ2-1; 7 bases line up with TRBD2. The CDR3 spans 16 residues. V shed 1 base, J shed 2 bases, and the junction held 5 bases outside the gene matches. CDR1 and CDR2 (germline): SGHTA, FQGNSA.

This clonotype was detected ten times or more. The CDR3 bases are TGCGCCAGCAGCCCGAACCTAGCCAAAACAGGGTGGGGCGAGACCCAGTACTTC. Its translation: CASSPNLAKTGWGETQYF. The J gene is TRBJ2-5, the V gene TRBV4-3, with D possibly TRBD1 on 6 matching bases. The CDR3 is 18 amino acids. The germline gives CDR1 LGHNA, CDR2 YSLEER. Trimming removed 4 bases from V and 5 bases from J, with 26 bases in between.

This clonotype was detected a few times. J is TRBJ2-1 and V is TRBV6-2 or TRBV6-3, with D unclear. Looked up from germline, CDR1 is MNHEY and CDR2 is SVGEGT. The CDR3 is 16 residues long. V lost 0 bases, J lost 5 bases, and 14 bases lay in between. As DNA, the CDR3 is TGTGCCAGCAGTTACTCGTGGCAGGCGATAAACAATGAGCAGTTCTTC. This gives the protein CASSYSWQAINNEQFF.

This rearrangement joins TRBV28 to TRBJ2-3; D might be TRBD1 (5 bases). Trimming took 1 base from V and 0 from J, leaving 11 bases between them. From germline, CDR1 is MDHEN and CDR2 SYDVKM. The CDR3 consists of 16 residues. The CDR3 is CASSLLAGLSTDTQYF. For the CDR3, the DNA is TGTGCCAGCAGTTTATTAGCAGGGCTAAGCACAGATACGCAGTATTTT.